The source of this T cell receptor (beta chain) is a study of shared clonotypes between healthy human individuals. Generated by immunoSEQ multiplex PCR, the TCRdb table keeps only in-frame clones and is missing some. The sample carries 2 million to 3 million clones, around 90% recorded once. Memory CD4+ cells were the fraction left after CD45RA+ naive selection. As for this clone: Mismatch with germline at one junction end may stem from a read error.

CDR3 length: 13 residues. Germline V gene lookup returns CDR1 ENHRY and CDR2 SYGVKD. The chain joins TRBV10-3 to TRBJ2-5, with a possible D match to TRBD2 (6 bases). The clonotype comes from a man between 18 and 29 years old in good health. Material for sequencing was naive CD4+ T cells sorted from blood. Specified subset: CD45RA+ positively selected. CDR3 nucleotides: TGTGCCAACCGGGACTCAACGCAAGAGGCCCAGTACTTC. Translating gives CANRDSTQEAQYF.